A selection of T cell receptor beta chains follows, all from one sample in a study of human T cells and chemical hapten exposure. TCRdb processed the RACE reads anew with MiXCR; each CDR3 protein has one entry. The sample includes roughly 380,000 distinct CDR3 sequences, around 6% seen only once; the top ten take around 5.8%. Specimen: whole blood, collected in connection with sensitization to the hapten diphenylcyclopropenone (DPC). Every receptor here comes from a woman between 18 and 29 years old with alopecia areata. Some clones in this sample may be carry-over from other donors' samples. The CDR3 runs from the conserved cysteine through the conserved F or W. D genes are given only for firm matches. Clone size is stated in some rows and not others, as once, few, many or a class when expanded.

J gene	V gene	clone size	D gene	CDR3 DNA	CDR3 protein
TRBJ1-3	TRBV7-2	many	TRBD1	TGTGCCAGCAGCTTAAGGTTTGCAGGGGGCGCGAACTCTGGAAACACCATATATTTT	CASSLRFAGGANSGNTIYF
TRBJ2-3	TRBV6-1	few	.	TGTGCCAGCAGTGATGGTGGGACTTCTAGCACAGATACGCAGTATTTT	CASSDGGTSSTDTQYF
TRBJ1-4	TRBV20-1	few	.	TGCAGTGCGGCCCGGCCAGACAATGAAAAACTGTTTTTT	CSAARPDNEKLFF
TRBJ2-3	TRBV7-6	many	.	TGTGCCAGCAGCTTAGAAAATGCAGGGGCCCTCACAGATACGCAGTATTTT	CASSLENAGALTDTQYF
TRBJ1-2	TRBV20-1	few	.	TGCAGTGCTAGTACGACAGATCTTTCCGGCTACACCTTC	CSASTTDLSGYTF
TRBJ1-3	TRBV20-1	few	.	TGCAGTGCTAAGGTTATGGAGGGCAGCGAAAACACCATATATTTT	CSAKVMEGSENTIYF
TRBJ2-7	TRBV14	few	.	TGTGCCAGCAGCCAAACTCTTGGGTACGAGCAGTACTTC	CASSQTLGYEQYF
TRBJ2-5	TRBV7-2	many	.	TGTGCCAGCAGCTTAGTGATAGAGACCCAGTACTTC	CASSLVIETQYF
TRBJ1-5	TRBV29-1	many	.	TGCAGCGTAACAAAAGGGACGGGGAGCAATCAGCCCCAGCATTTT	CSVTKGTGSNQPQHF
TRBJ2-5	TRBV4-2	.	TRBD1	TGTGCCAGCAGCCAATGGCAGGACAGGAACCAAGAGACCCAGTACTTC	CASSQWQDRNQETQYF
TRBJ1-1	TRBV4-1	many	.	TGCGCCAGCAGCCAACTGTGGGTCGGCACTGAAGCTTTCTTT	CASSQLWVGTEAFF
TRBJ2-3	TRBV12-3/TRBV12-4	few	TRBD2	TGTGCCAGCAGCGCTGGACTAGCGGGGAGCACAGATACGCAGTATTTT	CASSAGLAGSTDTQYF
TRBJ2-5	TRBV7-2	.	.	TGTGCCAGCAGCCGCGGCGCGGGGGCTCAAGAGACCCAGTACTTC	CASSRGAGAQETQYF
TRBJ1-1	TRBV6-5	many	TRBD1	TGTGCCAGCAGAGCACAGGGGAGCACTGAAGCTTTCTTT	CASRAQGSTEAFF
TRBJ2-3	TRBV3-1	few	TRBD2	TGTGCCAGCAGCTCTACCGGGACTAGCTCAGCAGATACGCAGTATTTT	CASSSTGTSSADTQYF
TRBJ1-1	TRBV7-2	many	TRBD1	TGTGCCAGCAGTCCGGACAGGGGGAGTCCTGAAGCTTTCTTT	CASSPDRGSPEAFF
TRBJ1-5	TRBV7-2	few	TRBD1	TGTGCCAGCACAGCTTGGGGACAGGGGGATAGCAATCAGCCCCAGCATTTT	CASTAWGQGDSNQPQHF
TRBJ2-1	TRBV4-3	.	.	TGCGCCAGCAGCCAAGATGGAGGGACCGGCAATGAGCAGTTCTTC	CASSQDGGTGNEQFF
TRBJ2-2	TRBV28	.	.	TGTGCCAGCACATCGGGGTCGTGGACCGGGGAGCTGTTTTTT	CASTSGSWTGELFF
TRBJ2-4	TRBV12-5	.	.	TGTGCTAGTGGTTTGTATGGGGGAAACATTCAGTACTTC	CASGLYGGNIQYF
TRBJ1-5	TRBV13	many	TRBD1	TGTGCCAGCAGCCTCCGGACAGGGAACCAGCCCCAGCATTTT	CASSLRTGNQPQHF
TRBJ2-7	TRBV12-3/TRBV12-4	few	.	TGTGCCAGCAGTTTAGAGACTATGACCGAGGAGCAGTACTTC	CASSLETMTEEQYF
TRBJ2-3	TRBV7-2	few	.	TGTGCCAGCAGCACCACTAGCTTTTGGCAGACAGATACGCAGTATTTT	CASSTTSFWQTDTQYF
TRBJ1-6	TRBV5-1	many	.	TGTGCCAGCAGTCTCGACAGTTCCTATAATTCACCCCTCCACTTT	CASSLDSSYNSPLHF
TRBJ2-3	TRBV9	.	.	TGTGCCAGCAGCGTAGTTGGGGCAGATACGCAGTATTTT	CASSVVGADTQYF
TRBJ1-2	TRBV2	.	.	TGTGCCAGGGGGGGTAGTGGTAACTATGGCTACACCTTC	CARGGSGNYGYTF
TRBJ2-5	TRBV7-2	.	TRBD1	TGTGCCAGCAGCCTAGGCTTTAGGACAGGCCATCAAGAGACCCAGTACTTC	CASSLGFRTGHQETQYF
TRBJ2-3	TRBV6-6	many	.	TGTGCCAGCAGACCCGGGGGCGCAGATACGCAGTATTTT	CASRPGGADTQYF
TRBJ1-2	TRBV28	.	.	TGTGCCAGCGGAAACAGGAATCTTTATGGCTACACCTTC	CASGNRNLYGYTF
TRBJ2-3	TRBV29-1	.	.	TGCAGCGTTGCGGGGAAAACTAGCACAGATACGCAGTATTTT	CSVAGKTSTDTQYF
TRBJ2-1	TRBV5-6	many	.	TGTGCCAGCAGCCCACCATGGGGGGATGAGCAGTTCTTC	CASSPPWGDEQFF
TRBJ1-5	TRBV7-8	many	.	TGTGCCAGCAGCCCGCGGATTTTGGCCAATCAGCCCCAGCATTTT	CASSPRILANQPQHF
TRBJ2-7	TRBV18	many	TRBD1	TGTGCCAGCTCACCACGGGGACAGGGGACCTACGAGCAGTACTTC	CASSPRGQGTYEQYF
TRBJ2-5	TRBV5-1	many	TRBD2	TGCGCCAGCAGCGGAGCGGGGGGCCAAGAGACCCAGTACTTC	CASSGAGGQETQYF
TRBJ1-1	TRBV7-2	many	.	TGTGCCAGCAGCTTAATTATGAGCCCGAACACTGAAGCTTTCTTT	CASSLIMSPNTEAFF
TRBJ1-4	TRBV20-1	many	.	TGCAGTGCAAAGAAAGGCCCTACAAATGAAAAACTGTTTTTT	CSAKKGPTNEKLFF
TRBJ1-1	TRBV20-1	many	.	TGCAGTGCTAGAAACGGTGAATCGAACACTGAAGCTTTCTTT	CSARNGESNTEAFF
TRBJ1-1	TRBV7-9	many	.	TGTGCCAGCAGCTCCGGAACCTACACTGAAGCTTTCTTT	CASSSGTYTEAFF
TRBJ2-1	TRBV3-1	.	TRBD2	TGTGCCAGCAGCCAAGCTGGGGGGGGTCACAGGGAGCAGTTCTTC	CASSQAGGGHREQFF
TRBJ1-5	TRBV27	few	.	TGTGCCAGCAGCCCTAGGATTGGCAATCAGCCCCAGCATTTT	CASSPRIGNQPQHF
TRBJ2-7	TRBV29-1	few	.	TGCAGCGTTGAAGTGGCGGACAGCTCCTACGAGCAGTACTTC	CSVEVADSSYEQYF